This TCR beta chain originates from a study of early T cells in non-severe SARS-CoV-2 infection. Study in general: Chains from this unsorted whole-blood bulk RNA could not be paired.

Attachment of unique molecular identifiers was made to individual cDNA molecules. TCRdb fed the 5' RACE reads into MiXCR, producing one record per CDR3 protein. The table records some 75,000 distinct CDR3 sequences, roughly 13% of them present only once. Study-wide results and caveats: Reliance on VDJdb matching favored anti-spike CD8 responses; private and CD4 specificities were missed.

This clonotype was counted many times. The antigen is unknown. Sequencing input: whole blood. The TCR sequence derives from an adult who was a healthcare worker with PCR-confirmed SARS-CoV-2 infection or an uninfected control (not recorded which).

The chain's CDR3 is CASKKRVQEVEQYF. The CDR3, as DNA: TGTGCCAGCAAGAAACGTGTCCAGGAGGTCGAGCAGTACTTC. The chain has TRBV7-2 and TRBJ2-7; perhaps TRBD2 as D (5 bases). Between the trimmed V and J ends, which lost 7 bases and 6 bases, there was a span of 19 bases. The germline V gene encodes CDR1 SGHTA and CDR2 FQGNSA. CDR3 size: 14 residues. The full variable domain, in which reference TRBV7-2 and TRBJ2-7 provide the parts outside the CDR3, is GAGVSQSPSNKVTEKGKDVELRCDPISGHTALYWYRQSLGQGLEFLIYFQGNSAPDKSGLPSDRFSAERTGGSVSTLTIQRTQQEDSAVYLCASKKRVQEVEQYFGPGTRLTVT.